Below, 6 T cell receptor beta chains from the same sample are listed, as sequenced in a study of blood T cell repertoires in COVID-19. The protocol was immunoSEQ multiplex PCR, while the TCRdb copy is restricted to in-frame clones and leaves out a portion. Of 260,000 or so clones in the sample, approximately 85% were seen once. Source material: peripheral blood. Every receptor here comes from a human donor in a cohort sampled during active COVID-19.

This chain connects TRBV7-9 to TRBJ1-4, with D possibly TRBD1 on 5 matching bases. The V end was cut by 1 base, the J end by 4 bases, with 10 bases between. Germline V gene data show CDR1 as SEHNR and CDR2 as FQNEAQ (reference sequence). The CDR3 runs to 15 residues. The CDR3 loop reads CASSLGRGFNEKLFF. The CDR3 DNA sequence: TGTGCCAGCAGCTTAGGGAGGGGCTTTAATGAAAAACTGTTTTTT.

This chain connects TRBV3-1 (or the pseudogene TRBV3-2) to TRBJ1-2; TRBD1 aligns across 8 bases. V was clipped by 0 bases and J by 2 bases; unmatched bases: 5. The CDR3 covers 16 residues. Per the germline V gene, CDR1 is LGHDT and CDR2 is YNNKEL (reference sequence). The CDR3 nucleotides are TGTGCCAGCAGCCAAGACAGGGGGCTTGGCAACTATGGCTACACCTTC. Its translation: CASSQDRGLGNYGYTF.

DNA for the CDR3: TGTGCCAGCACAAGAACCCGGACAGACAACTATGGCTACACCTTC. Protein sequence: CASTRTRTDNYGYTF. The chain links TRBV28 to TRBJ1-2; TRBD1 is a possible D gene (6 bases). V was clipped by 7 bases and J by 2 bases, with 17 bases between them. The V gene's germline CDR1 is MDHEN and CDR2 SYDVKM. This CDR3 is 15 amino acids long.

This clone was seen once. The rearrangement links TRBV2 to TRBJ2-7, with 8 bases matching TRBD2. Germline-derived CDR1 and CDR2 are SNHLY and FYNNEI. The ends lost 10 bases at V and 6 bases at J; junction bases unmatched: 14. CDR3 length: 14 amino acids. In DNA form, the CDR3 reads TGTGCCACCGCACCCGCCCGGGAGGGGGGCGAGCAGTACTTC. Amino acid sequence: CATAPAREGGEQYF.

The J gene is TRBJ2-7, the V gene TRBV27, with D perhaps matching TRBD1 (6 bases). V was trimmed by 3 bases and J by 2 bases, leaving 17 bases between them. The CDR3 is 16 amino acids. Germline assignment: CDR1 MNHEY and CDR2 SMNVEV (reference sequence). The CDR3 DNA reads as TGTGCCAGCAGTTTCTACCCAGGGGCCCCAACCTACGAGCAGTACTTC. Translating gives CASSFYPGAPTYEQYF.

This sequence joins TRBV10-3 and TRBJ1-2; 7 nucleotides agree with TRBD1. CDR3 length: 12 residues. V shed 6 bases and J 6 bases; nucleotides not matched to a gene: 4. Germline V gene data show CDR1 as ENHRY and CDR2 as SYGVKD. CDR3 bases: TGTGCCATCAGCCCCGACAGGGATGGCTACACCTTC. This translates into CAISPDRDGYTF.